This entry lists 14 T cell receptor beta chains sequenced from one sample in a study of type 1 regulatory T cells. Each CDR3 protein gets one entry after TCRdb re-called the reads with MiXCR. The sample lists some 60,000 distinct CDR3 sequences; less than 70% were seen once. No antigen has been identified for these receptors. The material sequenced was cultured non-Tr1 T cells, either the whole culture or a sorted T cell fraction (not recorded which). The receptors derive from a human donor in good health.

The V and J genes are TRBV10-2 and TRBJ2-7; unclear D gene. Between the trimmed V and J ends, which lost 3 bases and 9 bases, there was a span of 12 bases. The CDR3 has 12 residues. The germline CDR1 and CDR2 sequences are WSHSY and SAAADI. DNA of the CDR3: TGCGCCAGCAGTGATTCGACGCTCGGGCAGTACTTC. It encodes CASSDSTLGQYF.

This chain uses TRBV5-1 with TRBJ1-6, with 7 nucleotides matching TRBD1. Germline lookup yields CDR1 SGHRS and CDR2 YFSETQ. The trim removed 3 bases at V and 7 bases at J, leaving 10 bases unmatched. This CDR3 is 16 amino acids long. The CDR3 sequence: CASSWGRDSINSPLHF. The CDR3 DNA follows: TGCGCCAGCAGCTGGGGCCGGGACAGCATCAATTCACCCCTCCACTTT.

This clonotype came up a few times. The chain joins TRBV25-1 to TRBJ2-7, with 7 bases lining up with TRBD2. V lost 2 bases and J lost 6; bases outside the gene matches: 4. CDR3 size: 13 residues. CDR1 and CDR2 from the germline V gene are MGHDK and SYGVNS. Here the CDR3 reads CASSEGRVSEQYF. The CDR3 region has the DNA TGTGCCAGCAGTGAAGGGAGGGTCAGCGAGCAGTACTTC.

This clonotype appeared a single time. This chain links TRBV20-1 with TRBJ2-7; TRBD2 aligns across 8 bases. Unmatched junction bases numbered 10, after V lost 3 bases and J lost 0 bases. The CDR3 runs to 16 residues. CDR1 DFQATT and CDR2 SNEGSKA come from the germline V gene (reference sequence). DNA for the CDR3: TGCAGTGCTAGGGCCAGCGGGAGAATTGTCTCCTACGAGCAGTACTTC. This sequence encodes CSARASGRIVSYEQYF.

This clonotype was seen a few times. The chain uses TRBV11-1 and TRBJ2-1; D may be TRBD1 (5 bases). Germline values: CDR1 SGHAT, CDR2 FQDESV (reference sequence). The CDR3 sequence is 13 residues long. Trimming took off 6 bases at V and 8 bases at J, with 14 bases between the two ends. DNA of the CDR3: TGTGCCAGCAGGGGGCCTCGGGTTTATGAGCAGTTCTTC. Amino acids: CASRGPRVYEQFF.

The chain carries TRBV12-3 or TRBV12-4 and TRBJ2-6; D is ambiguous. CDR3 length equals 14 residues. Trimming took 5 bases from V and 0 from J, leaving 5 bases between them. Here the CDR3 DNA reads TGTGCCAGCAGTCCTTCCTCTGGGGCCAACGTCCTGACTTTC. The encoded protein is CASSPSSGANVLTF.

Many counts were recorded for this clonotype. This chain joins TRBV28 and TRBJ1-2; 9 bases line up with TRBD1. The germline V gene has CDR1 MDHEN and CDR2 SYDVKM. J gave up 4 bases and V 6 bases, and 6 bases lay outside the gene matches. This CDR3 region has 14 residues. CDR3 residues: CASSGTGRVYGYTF. In DNA form, the CDR3 reads TGTGCCAGCAGCGGGACAGGGCGGGTCTATGGCTACACCTTC.

The gene calls are TRBV12-3 or TRBV12-4 and TRBJ2-5; maybe TRBD2 (6 bases). The CDR3 loop spans 14 amino acids. V lost 3 bases to trimming and J lost 3 bases, with 11 bases between them. CDR3 in DNA: TGTGCCAGCAGTTTCGGAGGGGCTGAAGAGACCCAGTACTTC. Translated, it gives CASSFGGAEETQYF.

With regard to this clonotype: An end of the junction differs from the germline gene, which may be a read error. J is TRBJ2-2 and V is TRBV7-3; tentatively, D is TRBD2 (6 bases). This CDR3 is 16 amino acids long. Germline V gene sequence: CDR1 SGHTA, CDR2 FQGTGA. The CDR3 DNA follows: TGTGCCAGCAGCTGGGGCTTCGGAAGCAGCACCGGGGGGCTGTTTTTT. Translating gives CASSWGFGSSTGGLFF.

This sequence joins TRBV27 and TRBJ2-3; 8 nucleotides align to TRBD2. Germline CDR1 reads MNHEY; CDR2 reads SMNVEV (reference sequence). Germline trimming cut 5 bases from V and 1 base from J; bases unmatched to any gene: 11. The CDR3 extends over 17 amino acids. The CDR3 coding sequence is TGTGCCAGCAGTCCAAAACTAACTAGCGGAGGCACAGATACGCAGTATTTT. Residues: CASSPKLTSGGTDTQYF.

Relative to its sample, this clonotype is medium-sized. This chain connects TRBV5-1 to TRBJ1-5; the D is unclear. V dropped 4 bases and J dropped 2 bases, with 10 bases sitting between them. Looked up from germline, CDR1 is SGHRS and CDR2 is YFSETQ. There are 14 residues in the CDR3. The CDR3 coding sequence is TGCGCCAGCAGCCTAGATGGTGGCAATCAGCCCCAGCATTTT. Encoded protein: CASSLDGGNQPQHF.

This clonotype ranks as medium-sized. CDR3 nucleotides: TGCAGTGCTAGAGGCGGGGTCGCAGATACGCAGTATTTT. This codes for CSARGGVADTQYF. The rearrangement uses TRBV20-1 and TRBJ2-3; the D gene is possibly TRBD2 (6 bases). In germline, CDR1 is DFQATT, CDR2 SNEGSKA (reference sequence). Trimming cost V 1 base and J 4 bases, with 9 bases left between them. The CDR3 runs to 13 residues.

The chain couples TRBV11-2 to TRBJ1-1; weak D call: TRBD1 (5 bases). Germline lookup yields CDR1 SGHAT and CDR2 FQNNGV. The length of the CDR3 is 14 residues. The germline V and J ends were trimmed by 2 bases and 1 base, with 8 bases remaining between them. The CDR3 here is CASSLSGGNTEAFF. CDR3 nucleotides: TGTGCCAGCAGCTTATCGGGGGGGAACACTGAAGCTTTCTTT.

This sequence joins TRBV9 and TRBJ2-1; D is perhaps TRBD2 (6 bases). Germline CDR1 reads SGDLS; CDR2 reads YYNGEE. Trimming shortened V by 2 bases and J by 5 bases, and 11 bases separated the two germline ends. CDR3 length equals 14 residues. The CDR3 loop reads CASSVRSGDNEQFF. CDR3 coding DNA: TGTGCCAGCAGCGTTCGCTCGGGGGACAATGAGCAGTTCTTC.